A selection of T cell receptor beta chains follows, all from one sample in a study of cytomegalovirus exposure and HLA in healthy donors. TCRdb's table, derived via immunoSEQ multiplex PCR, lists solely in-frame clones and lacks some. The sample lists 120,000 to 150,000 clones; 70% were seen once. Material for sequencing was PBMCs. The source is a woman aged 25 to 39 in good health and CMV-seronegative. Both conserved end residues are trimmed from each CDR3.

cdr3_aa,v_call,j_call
ASSSRQGDGYGYT,TRBV7-2,TRBJ1-2
ASSQKGDQPQH,TRBV6-5,TRBJ1-5
ASGLRLAGFYEQY,TRBV7-8,TRBJ2-7
ASSLFSGGATNEKLF,TRBV27,TRBJ1-4
SASGGTNSGNTIY,TRBV29-1,TRBJ1-3
ASSANDGGGNQPQH,TRBV9,TRBJ1-5
AWRQSGLT,TRBV30,TRBJ1-2
ASRTGSPYNSPLH,TRBV6-5,TRBJ1-6
ASSIDPLAGGQETQY,TRBV19,TRBJ2-5
ASSSGQDNEKLF,TRBV28,TRBJ1-4
ASSLHYNSPLH,TRBV27,TRBJ1-6
ASSPGSNQPQH,TRBV5-1,TRBJ1-5
ASSIGTGTDTEAF,TRBV19,TRBJ1-1
ASSFSGTPDSPLH,TRBV7-2,TRBJ1-6
ASQGGVYLNTEAF,TRBV2,TRBJ1-1
ASSLGQGNGGYT,TRBV5-1,TRBJ1-2
ASSLDRVDEQF,TRBV7-9,TRBJ2-1
ASSISTGAKLF,TRBV19,TRBJ1-4
ASSIPGGRNQPQH,TRBV19,TRBJ1-5
ASGDSAGRQY,TRBV12-5,TRBJ2-3
ASSESHLGRGVLDTQY,TRBV6-1,TRBJ2-3
ACHTGLGYT,TRBV30,TRBJ1-2
ASSLEPRGAGNTIY,TRBV7-2,TRBJ1-3
ASSFTGGHTQY,TRBV5-4,TRBJ2-3
ASSELLLASANTGELF,TRBV2,TRBJ2-2
ASSFLAGGPNEQF,TRBV7-3,TRBJ2-1
ASSQGERAGVRY,TRBV4-1,TRBJ2-4
ASSEQGASQPQH,TRBV2,TRBJ1-5
ASSESRQGNTEAF,TRBV2,TRBJ1-1
ASSPRLGAGELF,TRBV9,TRBJ2-2
ASSPDRSYGYT,TRBV18,TRBJ1-2
ASRLSGARTEAF,TRBV4-1,TRBJ1-1
ASTTPGAGELF,TRBV5-5,TRBJ2-2
ASSFNTDTQY,TRBV7-9,TRBJ2-3
AWVPRTGTVNTEAF,TRBV30,TRBJ1-1
ASSPLRGRWQETQY,TRBV18,TRBJ2-5
SSSLHPPGGRQY,TRBV7-9,TRBJ2-7
ASSLLGGVNEKLF,TRBV7-9,TRBJ1-4
ASSFPPGTTNYGYT,TRBV7-9,TRBJ1-2
ASRQQGTYEQY,TRBV6-5,TRBJ2-7
ASGEIQGGGNTIY,TRBV5-1,TRBJ1-3
ASSLGAGGPLNEQF,TRBV27,TRBJ2-1
ASSKELQGTNQPQH,TRBV21-1,TRBJ1-5
ASSQDYRAYGNTIY,TRBV4-1,TRBJ1-3
ASSQVGAEGTDTQY,TRBV4-2,TRBJ2-3